Shown below are 8 T cell receptor beta chains from a single sample sequenced in a study of T cells in Graves' hyperthyroidism and ophthalmopathy. Using RNA transcripts as the source, TCR beta CDR3 regions were amplified. Researchers ran a first-round RT-PCR on the TCR CDR3 using the HTBI primer set. MiXCR, applied by TCRdb to the multiplex PCR reads, yields one record per CDR3 protein. The sample includes around 280,000 distinct CDR3 sequences, roughly 15% of them seen just once. The sample consisted of blood. The receptors were sampled from a woman in her 40s with Graves' hyperthyroidism.

This clonotype was seen many times. The chain is built from TRBV29-1 and TRBJ2-7, with D perhaps TRBD2 (5 bases). This CDR3 has 13 residues. Germline assignment: CDR1 SQVTM and CDR2 ANQGSEA. V gave up 0 bases and J gave up 7 bases, with 13 bases separating them. This CDR3 is CSVEDEIEGEQYF. CDR3 DNA: TGCAGCGTTGAAGACGAGATCGAGGGTGAGCAGTACTTC.

This clonotype was counted many times. For the CDR3, the DNA is TGTGCCAGCAGTGAAGTCTTGAAGCAGTTCTTC. Translation: CASSEVLKQFF. This chain joins TRBV6-1 and TRBJ2-1; D is undetermined. The CDR3 spans 11 residues. Germline V lookup: CDR1 MNHNS, CDR2 SASEGT. The ends were cut back, 1 base at V and 11 bases at J, with 6 bases in the middle.

The rearrangement joins TRBV7-2 to TRBJ2-2; 15 bases align to TRBD2. CDR3 length: 17 residues. Germline CDR1 SGHTA, CDR2 FQGNSA. V was pared by 5 bases and J by 7 bases, with 8 bases of the junction left unmatched. The CDR3 DNA reads TGTGCCAGCAGCCGCGGACTAGCGGGAGGGCTGGGCGGGGAGCTGTTTTTT. Translated, it gives CASSRGLAGGLGGELFF.

CDR3 loop: CASDRDSGNTIYF. In DNA, the CDR3 is TGTGCCAGCGACAGGGATTCTGGAAACACCATATATTTT. The chain joins TRBV12-3 or TRBV12-4 to TRBJ1-3; 7 bases map to TRBD1. The ends lost 8 bases at V and 1 base at J; junction bases unmatched: 2. The CDR3 has 13 amino acids.

Ten or more counts support this clonotype. This chain joins TRBV2 and TRBJ2-7; no reliable D call. The CDR3 contains 14 residues. V lost 7 bases and J lost 4, with 17 bases in between. The germline gives CDR1 SNHLY, CDR2 FYNNEI. Written as DNA, the CDR3 is TGTGCCAGCACTGACGGTCTAGAGTCGTACGAGCAGTACTTC. This codes for CASTDGLESYEQYF.

This clonotype showed up many times. The genes are TRBV7-8 and TRBJ2-2, with D perhaps TRBD1 (6 bases). The CDR3 extends over 18 amino acids. Germline CDR1 and CDR2: SGHVS and FQNEAQ. Trimming shortened V by 0 bases and J by 1 base, and 15 bases separated the two germline ends. In DNA form, the CDR3 reads TGTGCCAGCAGCTTAGCGCTGGGACACCGCCAGAACACCGGGGAGCTGTTTTTT. Its translation: CASSLALGHRQNTGELFF.

This clonotype was detected ten times or more. The chain links TRBV29-1 to TRBJ1-2; D ambiguous. V dropped 6 bases and J dropped 8 bases, with 19 bases sitting between them. CDR3 size: 13 residues. Germline V gene sequence: CDR1 SQVTM, CDR2 ANQGSEA. The CDR3 DNA follows: TGCAGCGTGGCAGGAGTCGGTTCGCAAGGCTACACCTTC. Translated: CSVAGVGSQGYTF.

V and J are TRBV30 and TRBJ1-4, with D possibly TRBD1 on 5 matching bases. The V end lost 3 bases, the J end lost 0 bases, and 14 bases lay between the germline ends. Germline lookup yields CDR1 GTSNPN and CDR2 SVGIG (reference sequence). The CDR3 extends over 16 amino acids. The CDR3 coding sequence is TGTGCCTGGAGCGCGGGGTGGGGGGCAACTAATGAAAAACTGTTTTTT. This gives the protein CAWSAGWGATNEKLFF.